This is a list of T cell receptor beta chains from one sample in a study of blood T cell repertoires in COVID-19. TCRdb's table, derived via immunoSEQ multiplex PCR, lists solely in-frame clones and lacks some. The table records fewer than 120,000 clones, just over 75% of them present only once. The sample comprised peripheral blood. These receptors were taken from a woman at least 80 years old with acute or convalescent COVID-19. The CDR3 runs from the conserved cysteine through the conserved F or W. The order of the fields is CDR3 length, clone size, J gene, V gene, D gene, CDR3 DNA, CDR3 protein. A D gene is named only where the DNA matches it firmly. Size is stated for part of the rows, as once, few or many counts, or as a class when the clone is expanded.

len: 14; abundance: .; j_gene: TRBJ2-6; v_gene: TRBV27; d_gene: TRBD1; CDR3nt: TGTGCCAGCGGACGGACAGGGGGCGTCAACGTCCTGACTTTC; CDR3aa: CASGRTGGVNVLTF
len: 12; abundance: .; j_gene: TRBJ1-4; v_gene: TRBV6-6; d_gene: .; CDR3nt: TGTGCCAGCAGTTACTCGAGAGAAAAACTGTTTTTT; CDR3aa: CASSYSREKLFF
len: 15; abundance: .; j_gene: TRBJ1-1; v_gene: TRBV7-2; d_gene: .; CDR3nt: TGTGCCAGCAGCTTGAACAGGGTTATGAACACTGAAGCTTTCTTT; CDR3aa: CASSLNRVMNTEAFF
len: 16; abundance: few; j_gene: TRBJ1-2; v_gene: TRBV5-4; d_gene: TRBD1; CDR3nt: TGTGCCAGCAGCCCCAGCGGAAGACAGGGTGCCTATGGCTACACCTTC; CDR3aa: CASSPSGRQGAYGYTF
len: 15; abundance: .; j_gene: TRBJ2-1; v_gene: TRBV19; d_gene: TRBD2; CDR3nt: TGTGCCAGTAGCCCACCGGGACTAGCACGTAATGAGCAGTTCTTC; CDR3aa: CASSPPGLARNEQFF
len: 15; abundance: .; j_gene: TRBJ1-1; v_gene: TRBV9; d_gene: .; CDR3nt: TGTGCCAGCAGCGTAGAGACGGCAAGGGGCACTGAAGCTTTCTTT; CDR3aa: CASSVETARGTEAFF
len: 15; abundance: once; j_gene: TRBJ1-6; v_gene: TRBV3-1/TRBV3-2; d_gene: .; CDR3nt: TGTGCCAGCAGCCAAGCTGGGACTTCAAATTCACCCCTCCACTTT; CDR3aa: CASSQAGTSNSPLHF
len: 18; abundance: .; j_gene: TRBJ2-7; v_gene: TRBV9; d_gene: .; CDR3nt: TGTGCCAGCAGCGTAGGGTTTGGAGAGGGGGTGTCCTCCTACGAGCAGTACTTC; CDR3aa: CASSVGFGEGVSSYEQYF
len: 17; abundance: .; j_gene: TRBJ2-5; v_gene: TRBV4-1; d_gene: .; CDR3nt: TGCGCCAGCAGCCAAGAGATCCCGGCGGGACAGCAAGAGACCCAGTACTTC; CDR3aa: CASSQEIPAGQQETQYF
len: 14; abundance: .; j_gene: TRBJ2-6; v_gene: TRBV19; d_gene: .; CDR3nt: TGTGCCATTGGTTCTAACTCTGGGGCCAACGTCCTGACTTTC; CDR3aa: CAIGSNSGANVLTF
len: 15; abundance: .; j_gene: TRBJ2-3; v_gene: TRBV25-1; d_gene: TRBD1; CDR3nt: TGTGCCAGCAGCATAGGACAGGGTAGCACAGATACGCAGTATTTT; CDR3aa: CASSIGQGSTDTQYF
len: 18; abundance: .; j_gene: TRBJ2-1; v_gene: TRBV5-1; d_gene: TRBD2; CDR3nt: TGCGCCAGCAGCCCAGGACTAGCGGGAAGCGGATCCTACAATGAGCAGTTCTTC; CDR3aa: CASSPGLAGSGSYNEQFF
len: 18; abundance: .; j_gene: TRBJ2-3; v_gene: TRBV7-2; d_gene: TRBD2; CDR3nt: TGTGCCAGCAGCTTTAGAGTAGGCGGGAGTAGTTCCACAGATACGCAGTATTTT; CDR3aa: CASSFRVGGSSSTDTQYF
len: 16; abundance: .; j_gene: TRBJ2-3; v_gene: TRBV7-2; d_gene: TRBD2; CDR3nt: TGTGCCAGCAGCTTGTTTAGCGGGGGAAGCACAGATACGCAGTATTTT; CDR3aa: CASSLFSGGSTDTQYF